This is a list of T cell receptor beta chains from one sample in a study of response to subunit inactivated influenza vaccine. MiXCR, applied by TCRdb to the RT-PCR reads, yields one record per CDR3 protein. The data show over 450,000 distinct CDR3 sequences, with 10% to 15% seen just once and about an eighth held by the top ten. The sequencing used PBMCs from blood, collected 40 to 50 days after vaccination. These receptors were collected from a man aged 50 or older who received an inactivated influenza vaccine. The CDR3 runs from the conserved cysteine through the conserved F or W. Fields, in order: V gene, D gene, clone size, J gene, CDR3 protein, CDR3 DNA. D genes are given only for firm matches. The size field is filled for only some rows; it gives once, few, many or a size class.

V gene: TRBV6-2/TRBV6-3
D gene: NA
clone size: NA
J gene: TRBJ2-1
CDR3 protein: CASSLAPPVFDEQFF
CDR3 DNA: TGTGCCAGCAGCCTCGCCCCGCCGGTTTTCGATGAGCAGTTCTTC

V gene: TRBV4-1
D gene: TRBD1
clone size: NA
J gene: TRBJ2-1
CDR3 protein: CASSRGQFPYNEQFF
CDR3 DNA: TGCGCCAGCAGCAGGGGACAGTTCCCCTACAATGAGCAGTTCTTC

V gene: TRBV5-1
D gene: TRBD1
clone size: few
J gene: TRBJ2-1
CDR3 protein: CASSLAGTGASDNEQFF
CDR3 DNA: TGCGCCAGCAGCTTAGCCGGGACAGGGGCCTCGGACAATGAGCAGTTCTTC

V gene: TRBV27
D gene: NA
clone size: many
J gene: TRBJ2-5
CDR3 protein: CASRVTIGTVQETQYF
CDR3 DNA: TGTGCCAGCAGAGTTACGATCGGGACCGTCCAGGAGACCCAGTACTTC

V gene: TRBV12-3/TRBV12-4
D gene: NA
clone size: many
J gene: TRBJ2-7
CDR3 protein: CASSLFGTGAYF
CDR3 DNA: NA

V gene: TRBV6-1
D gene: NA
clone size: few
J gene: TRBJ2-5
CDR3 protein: CASSEQGSKETQYF
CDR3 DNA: TGTGCCAGCAGTGAACAGGGATCCAAAGAGACCCAGTACTTC

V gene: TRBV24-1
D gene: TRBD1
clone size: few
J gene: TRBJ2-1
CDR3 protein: CATSAPGQGYNEQFF
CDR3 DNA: TGTGCCACCAGCGCTCCGGGACAGGGGTACAATGAGCAGTTCTTC

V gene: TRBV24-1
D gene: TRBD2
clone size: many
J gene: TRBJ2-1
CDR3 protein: CATSDPSLAVQFF
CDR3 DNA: TGTGCCACCAGTGATCCCTCCCTAGCGGTACAGTTCTTC

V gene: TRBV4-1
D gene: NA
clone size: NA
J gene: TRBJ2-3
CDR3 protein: CASSHGNYRTDTQYF
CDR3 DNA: TGCGCCAGCAGCCACGGCAATTACCGCACAGATACGCAGTATTTT

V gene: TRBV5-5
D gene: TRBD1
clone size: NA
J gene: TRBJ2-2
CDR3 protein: CASREDRDGELFF
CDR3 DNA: TGTGCCAGCAGGGAAGACAGGGACGGGGAGCTGTTTTTT

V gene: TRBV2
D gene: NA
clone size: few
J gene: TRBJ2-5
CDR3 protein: CASSVREVSVETQYF
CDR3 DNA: TGTGCCAGCAGTGTTCGAGAGGTTAGCGTTGAGACCCAGTACTTC

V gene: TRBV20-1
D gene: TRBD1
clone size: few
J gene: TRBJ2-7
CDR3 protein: CSARDDRAEQYF
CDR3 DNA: TGCAGTGCTAGAGATGACAGGGCGGAGCAGTACTTC

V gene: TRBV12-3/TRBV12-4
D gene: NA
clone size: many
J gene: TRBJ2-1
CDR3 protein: CASSLPPGYEQFF
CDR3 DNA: TGTGCCAGCAGTTTACCCCCGGGGTATGAGCAGTTCTTC

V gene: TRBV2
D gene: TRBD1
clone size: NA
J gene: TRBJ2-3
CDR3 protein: CTICRGQGAGTGTDTQYF
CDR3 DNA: TGTACCATCTGCCGGGGACAGGGGGCGGGAACCGGCACAGATACGCAGTATTTT

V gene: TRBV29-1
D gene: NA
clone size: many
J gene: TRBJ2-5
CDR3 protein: CSTGMGGAGETQYF
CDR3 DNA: TGCAGCACTGGTATGGGCGGGGCCGGAGAGACCCAGTACTTC

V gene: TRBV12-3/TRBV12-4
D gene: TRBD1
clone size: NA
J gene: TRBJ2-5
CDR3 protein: CASSLWGTGETQYF
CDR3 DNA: TGTGCCAGCAGTTTATGGGGGACAGGGGAGACCCAGTACTTC

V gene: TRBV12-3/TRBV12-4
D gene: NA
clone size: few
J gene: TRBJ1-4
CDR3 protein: CASSLTGRLGEKLFF
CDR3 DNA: TGTGCCAGCAGTTTAACGGGGCGCCTAGGTGAAAAACTGTTTTTT

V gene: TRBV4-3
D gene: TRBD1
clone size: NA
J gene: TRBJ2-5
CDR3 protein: CASSPYPGTEYQETQYF
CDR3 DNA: TGCGCCAGCAGCCCCTATCCCGGGACAGAGTACCAAGAGACCCAGTACTTC

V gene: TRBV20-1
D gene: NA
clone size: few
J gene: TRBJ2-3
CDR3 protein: CSASGVGTDHGTDTQYF
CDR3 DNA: TGCAGTGCTAGTGGGGTCGGAACGGACCATGGTACAGATACGCAGTATTTT

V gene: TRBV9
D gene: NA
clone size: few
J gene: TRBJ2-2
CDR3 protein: CASSWGQSNTGELFF
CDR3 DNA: TGTGCCAGCAGCTGGGGCCAGTCGAACACCGGGGAGCTGTTTTTT

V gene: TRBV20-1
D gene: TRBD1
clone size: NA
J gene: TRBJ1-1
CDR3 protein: CSARGGDRGYTEAFF
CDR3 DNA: TGCAGTGCTAGGGGTGGGGACAGGGGTTACACTGAAGCTTTCTTT

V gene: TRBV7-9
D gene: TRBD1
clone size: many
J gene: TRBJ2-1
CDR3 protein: CASSRRTGFNEQFF
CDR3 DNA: TGTGCCAGCAGCCGAAGGACAGGGTTCAATGAGCAGTTCTTC

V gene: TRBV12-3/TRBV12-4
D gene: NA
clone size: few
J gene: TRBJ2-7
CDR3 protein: CASSLEQVTPQYF
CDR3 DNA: TGTGCCAGCAGTTTAGAACAGGTGACACCGCAGTACTTC